The 32 T cell receptor beta chains presented below share a single source sample, sequenced in a study of cytomegalovirus exposure and HLA in healthy donors. In the PCR, 60 Vbeta and 13 Jbeta primers were used. The data were produced by immunoSEQ multiplex PCR, yet TCRdb's version contains in-frame clones alone and is incomplete. The table has 90,000 to 130,000 clones, 55% to 75% seen once. Sequencing was performed on PBMCs. These receptors were collected from a man aged 30-40 years in good health and CMV-seropositive.

The V call is TRBV4-2, the J call TRBJ2-5; a possible D gene is TRBD2 (5 bases). Trimming shortened V by 4 bases and J by 4 bases, and 10 bases separated the two germline ends. Germline CDR1 reads LGHNA; CDR2 reads YNFKEQ. This CDR3 is 13 amino acids long. This chain's CDR3 is CASSLGEGETQYF. The CDR3, as DNA: TGTGCCAGCAGCCTCGGCGAGGGAGAGACCCAGTACTTC.

The gene calls are TRBV27 and TRBJ2-3, with TRBD2 as a possible D gene (5 bases). The CDR3 length is 15 residues. Germline V gene data show CDR1 as MNHEY and CDR2 as SMNVEV (reference sequence). Trimming took 0 bases from V and 3 from J, leaving 10 bases between them. In DNA, the CDR3 is TGTGCCAGCAGTTTATCGAGGGTCGGGACAGATACGCAGTATTTT. This sequence encodes CASSLSRVGTDTQYF.

The chain links TRBV2 to TRBJ2-1; D might be TRBD2 (6 bases). The V gene's germline CDR1 is SNHLY and CDR2 FYNNEI. This CDR3 contains 14 residues. Trimming left V 2 bases short and J 5 bases short, with 10 bases between. CDR3 in DNA: TGTGCCAGCAGTGAAAGGAGGGCTAACAATGAGCAGTTCTTC. Amino acid sequence: CASSERRANNEQFF.

This clone was seen at least ten times. The chain is built from TRBV7-2 and TRBJ2-6; 8 nucleotides match TRBD1. Germline lookup yields CDR1 SGHTA and CDR2 FQGNSA. The CDR3 is made up of 17 amino acids. Trimming at V came to 5 bases and at J to 1 base, leaving 7 bases not matched to a gene. In nucleotides, the CDR3 is TGTGCCAGCAGCCCGGACAGGGTAGGATCTGGGGCCAACGTCCTGACTTTC. Translated, it gives CASSPDRVGSGANVLTF.

The chain has TRBV11-3 and TRBJ2-5, with unresolved D. This CDR3 contains 13 residues. CDR1 SGHNT and CDR2 YENEEA come from the germline V gene. V shed 5 bases and J shed 2 bases, with 9 bases lying between them. The DNA for the CDR3 is TGTGCCAGCAGCAATGGGCTACAAGAGACCCAGTACTTC. It translates to CASSNGLQETQYF.

The chain is built from TRBV11-2 and TRBJ1-1; 11 positions match TRBD1. This CDR3 has 17 amino acids. Germline V CDR1 and CDR2: SGHAT, FQNNGV. Trimming removed 1 base from V and 4 bases from J; junction bases left unmatched: 8. The DNA for the CDR3 is TGTGCCAGCAGCTTAGCCCCGGACAGGGGGCAGACCACTGAAGCTTTCTTT. This codes for CASSLAPDRGQTTEAFF.

V is TRBV5-1 and J is TRBJ1-1; maybe TRBD1 (5 bases). Per the germline V gene, CDR1 is SGHRS and CDR2 is YFSETQ. Trimming removed 0 bases from V and 1 base from J, with 13 bases in between. The CDR3 consists of 16 residues. The CDR3 nucleotides read TGCGCCAGCAGCTTGGCCGGGGGGTCAGCGAACACTGAAGCTTTCTTT. Translated: CASSLAGGSANTEAFF.

The table lists this clone with a count of one. The chain couples TRBV11-3 to TRBJ2-2; 11 nucleotides line up with TRBD2. J was trimmed by 2 bases and V by 0 bases; bases with no gene match: 2. The CDR3 spans 17 residues. CDR1 is SGHNT, CDR2 YENEEA, per germline. CDR3 protein: CASSLELAGGNTGELFF. Here the CDR3 DNA reads TGTGCCAGCAGCTTAGAGCTAGCGGGGGGTAACACCGGGGAGCTGTTTTTT.

The chain combines TRBV10-2 with TRBJ1-1; D is ambiguous. CDR1 is WSHSY and CDR2 is SAAADI in the germline V gene. This CDR3 is 13 amino acids long. V gave up 4 bases and J gave up 2 bases, with 8 bases separating them. CDR3 sequence (DNA): TGCGCCAGCAGTGTTCGGGGAAACACTGAAGCTTTCTTT. Translation: CASSVRGNTEAFF.

This chain connects TRBV9 to TRBJ2-7; D remains unclear. Trimming took 4 bases from V and 0 from J, leaving 14 bases between them. Per germline, CDR1 SGDLS and CDR2 YYNGEE. The length of the CDR3 is 15 residues. Here the CDR3 DNA reads TGTGCCAGCAGCCTAGACGGGTTTAGCTCCTACGAGCAGTACTTC. It yields the protein CASSLDGFSSYEQYF. The whole variable domain, filled in from reference TRBV9 and TRBJ2-7, reads DSGVTQTPKHLITATGQRVTLRCSPRSGDLSVYWYQQSLDQGLQFLIQYYNGEERAKGNILERFSAQQFPDLHSELNLSSLELGDSALYFCASSLDGFSSYEQYFGPGTRLTVT.

The chain uses TRBV15 and TRBJ2-6, with 8 bases aligning to TRBD1. The trim removed 6 bases at V and 0 bases at J, leaving 4 bases unmatched. Germline V CDR1 and CDR2: LNHNV, YYDKDF (reference sequence). The CDR3 covers 16 residues. CDR3 amino acids: CATSSDRGSGANVLTF. The CDR3 DNA follows: TGTGCCACCAGTTCAGACAGGGGCTCTGGGGCCAACGTCCTGACTTTC.

The rearrangement joins TRBV15 to TRBJ1-1; a possible D gene is TRBD1 (5 bases). This CDR3 is built from 16 residues. Germline-derived CDR1 and CDR2 are LNHNV and YYDKDF (reference sequence). Trimming stripped 0 bases from V and 2 bases from J, with 13 bases between. The CDR3 loop reads CATSRDLGPPNTEAFF. CDR3 nucleotide sequence: TGTGCCACCAGCAGAGATTTGGGGCCTCCAAACACTGAAGCTTTCTTT.

The chain joins TRBV6-5 to TRBJ1-1, with D uncertain. The germline V and J ends were trimmed by 5 bases and 10 bases, with 20 bases remaining between them. The CDR3 totals 14 residues. Germline assignment: CDR1 MNHEY and CDR2 SVGAGI. Here the CDR3 reads CASSDLHIAQGAFF. DNA of the CDR3: TGTGCCAGCAGTGATTTACACATAGCCCAAGGAGCTTTCTTT.

The chain carries TRBV4-1 and TRBJ2-7; D ambiguous. Trimming stripped 0 bases from V and 5 bases from J, with 11 bases between. CDR1 MGHRA and CDR2 YSYEKL come from the germline V gene. This CDR3 comprises 14 residues. The CDR3 region has the DNA TGCGCCAGCAGCCAAGATCCGCTAGGTGACGAGCAGTACTTC. It translates to CASSQDPLGDEQYF.

This chain connects TRBV7-9 to TRBJ2-3; 10 bases fit TRBD1. The germline CDR1 and CDR2 sequences are SEHNR and FQNEAQ (reference sequence). The CDR3 is 16 amino acids. J was trimmed by 4 bases and V by 5 bases; bases with no gene match: 9. The DNA for the CDR3 is TGTGCCAGCAGCGCCGACAGGGGGCGCAGTTCAGATACGCAGTATTTT. This sequence encodes CASSADRGRSSDTQYF.

The chain recombines TRBV28 with TRBJ2-3; TRBD2 aligns across 11 bases. The junction had 6 bases not matched to a gene; V was cut back by 1 base and J by 3 bases. The CDR3 runs to 17 residues. Germline V gene lookup returns CDR1 MDHEN and CDR2 SYDVKM. The CDR3 coding sequence is TGTGCCAGCAGTTTATTAGCGGGAGGGAGGAGGACAGATACGCAGTATTTT. It encodes CASSLLAGGRRTDTQYF.

This chain connects TRBV7-9 to TRBJ1-1; 8 bases are shared with TRBD1. The germline CDR1 and CDR2 sequences are SEHNR and FQNEAQ (reference sequence). The CDR3 runs 14 residues. V gave up 5 bases and J gave up 1 base; unmatched junction bases: 3. This CDR3 reads CASSVTGGNTEAFF. The CDR3 DNA is TGTGCCAGCAGCGTAACAGGGGGGAACACTGAAGCTTTCTTT. The full variable domain, with the rest looked up from reference TRBV7-9 and TRBJ1-1, is DTGVSQNPRHKITKRGQNVTFRCDPISEHNRLYWYRQTLGQGPEFLTYFQNEAQLEKSRLLSDRFSAERPKGSFSTLEIQRTEQGDSAMYLCASSVTGGNTEAFFGQGTRLTVV.

J is TRBJ1-3 and V is TRBV28, with a weak D call TRBD1 (6 bases). V was clipped by 5 bases and J by 4 bases, with 15 bases between them. This CDR3 region has 15 residues. Per germline, CDR1 MDHEN and CDR2 SYDVKM. CDR3 residues: CASSTNAGAGNTIYF. CDR3 bases: TGTGCCAGCAGTACCAACGCAGGGGCCGGAAACACCATATATTTT.

The count of this clone is one. The junction departs from the called germline gene at one end, perhaps through a read error. CDR3 nucleotide sequence: TGTGCCAGCAGCCAAGAAAACAGTCAGTACTTC. This encodes CASSQENSQYF. This chain connects TRBV4-2 to TRBJ2-4; D unclear. The CDR3 extends over 11 amino acids. The germline V gene encodes CDR1 LGHNA and CDR2 YNFKEQ.

This clone came up a few times. The rearrangement links TRBV7-6 to TRBJ1-2, with 8 nucleotides matching TRBD1. The CDR3 extends over 13 amino acids. Per the germline V gene, CDR1 is SGHVS and CDR2 is FNYEAQ. With 3 bases clipped from V and 8 bases from J, the junction kept 5 bases outside the gene matches. The CDR3: CASSFAGGYGYTF. The CDR3 DNA follows: TGTGCCAGCAGCTTTGCAGGGGGCTACGGCTACACCTTC. Looking up the rest from reference TRBV7-6 and TRBJ1-2 gives the full variable domain: GAGVSQSPRYKVTKRGQDVALRCDPISGHVSLYWYRQALGQGPEFLTYFNYEAQQDKSGLPNDRFSAERPEGSISTLTIQRTEQRDSAMYRCASSFAGGYGYTFGSGTRLTVV.

V is TRBV5-4 and J is TRBJ2-1, with 7 bases fitting TRBD2. Germline lookup yields CDR1 SGHNT and CDR2 YYREEE (reference sequence). The junction had 9 bases not matched to a gene; V was cut back by 0 bases and J by 0 bases. This CDR3 is built from 18 residues. The CDR3 DNA follows: TGTGCCAGCAGCTTGGGCCTTACGGTAGCGGGCTCCTACAATGAGCAGTTCTTC. Translated: CASSLGLTVAGSYNEQFF.

Here the CDR3 DNA reads TGTGCCAGCAGTTTATCGGGGGGACGGGTAGCTTTCTTT. Translated: CASSLSGGRVAFF. The rearrangement joins TRBV27 to TRBJ1-1; TRBD1 is a possible D gene (5 bases). The germline gives CDR1 MNHEY, CDR2 SMNVEV (reference sequence). The length of the CDR3 is 13 residues. Trimming took off 0 bases at V and 10 bases at J, with 12 bases between the two ends.

This clone appeared a single time. The gene calls are TRBV9 and TRBJ2-6, with 7 bases matching TRBD1. Losses at the gene ends were 0 bases for V and 0 bases for J; bases not matched to a gene: 9. The CDR3 is made up of 19 amino acids. Germline V gene lookup returns CDR1 SGDLS and CDR2 YYNGEE. The CDR3 sequence: CASSVAPGQTVSGANVLTF. CDR3 coding DNA: TGTGCCAGCAGCGTAGCCCCGGGACAGACGGTCTCTGGGGCCAACGTCCTGACTTTC.

The chain carries TRBV27 and TRBJ2-5, with 8 bases fitting TRBD1. CDR1 MNHEY and CDR2 SMNVEV come from the germline V gene (reference sequence). After removal of 1 base from V and 5 bases from J, the junction contained 6 bases not matched to a gene. The CDR3 length is 15 residues. CDR3 sequence reads: CASSLFQGAGETQYF. The CDR3 DNA follows: TGTGCCAGCAGTTTATTCCAGGGGGCGGGGGAGACCCAGTACTTC.

V usage is TRBV5-1 and J usage is TRBJ2-5; 8 positions match TRBD1. V gave up 0 bases and J gave up 4 bases; unmatched junction bases: 5. The germline CDR1 and CDR2 sequences are SGHRS and YFSETQ. The CDR3 has 15 residues. This chain's CDR3 is CASSLGQGRRETQYF. The CDR3 DNA sequence: TGCGCCAGCAGCTTGGGACAGGGGCGTAGAGAGACCCAGTACTTC.

This clone was counted between two and nine times. The genes are TRBV7-6 and TRBJ1-4, with TRBD1 matching over 7 bases. CDR3 length: 16 amino acids. With 2 bases clipped from V and 0 bases from J, the junction kept 3 bases outside the gene matches. Germline lookup yields CDR1 SGHVS and CDR2 FNYEAQ. The CDR3: CASSLYQGATNEKLFF. As DNA, the CDR3 is TGTGCCAGCAGCTTATACCAGGGGGCAACTAATGAAAAACTGTTTTTT.

The gene calls are TRBV7-9 and TRBJ1-4, with 8 bases matching TRBD1. J was trimmed by 2 bases and V by 5 bases; bases with no gene match: 4. The germline CDR1 and CDR2 sequences are SEHNR and FQNEAQ (reference sequence). CDR3 length: 15 residues. The CDR3 DNA is TGTGCCAGCAGCCCGGACAGGGCCACTAATGAAAAACTGTTTTTT. Translating gives CASSPDRATNEKLFF.

This clone has a single count. The chain joins TRBV4-3 to TRBJ2-5; 9 nucleotides align to TRBD2. The germline V gene has CDR1 LGHNA and CDR2 YSLEER. After removal of 1 base from V and 4 bases from J, the junction contained 7 bases not matched to a gene. The CDR3 has 16 amino acids. CDR3 DNA sequence: TGCGCCAGCAGCCAAGGGGCGGGGGGGCGGGGAGAGACCCAGTACTTC. This encodes CASSQGAGGRGETQYF.

The chain recombines TRBV9 with TRBJ2-3; perhaps TRBD2 as D (5 bases). Trimming removed 0 bases at V and 5 bases at J, with 19 bases between. The germline CDR1 and CDR2 sequences are SGDLS and YYNGEE. This CDR3 has 17 amino acids. In DNA form, the CDR3 reads TGTGCCAGCAGCGTAGAGGAGGCGCTGTGGGCACGAGATACGCAGTATTTT. This gives the protein CASSVEEALWARDTQYF.

V gene TRBV29-1 combines with J gene TRBJ1-2; 7 positions agree with TRBD1. This CDR3 has 12 residues. Germline lookup yields CDR1 SQVTM and CDR2 ANQGSEA. V shed 6 bases, J shed 5 bases, and the junction held 6 bases outside the gene matches. CDR3 nucleotide sequence: TGCAGCGTCCAGGGGGGTGATTATGGCTACACCTTC. This encodes CSVQGGDYGYTF.

V usage is TRBV27 and J usage is TRBJ2-5, with D possibly TRBD1 on 6 matching bases. Trimming took off 0 bases at V and 1 base at J, with 9 bases between the two ends. This CDR3 is 15 amino acids long. Germline V gene sequence: CDR1 MNHEY, CDR2 SMNVEV (reference sequence). CDR3 in amino acids: CASSLSGGPQETQYF. For the CDR3, the DNA is TGTGCCAGCAGTTTATCTGGGGGCCCCCAAGAGACCCAGTACTTC.

The chain employs TRBV23-1 and TRBJ2-7; 8 nucleotides agree with TRBD1. TRBV23-1 is flagged as an ORF with uncertain function. V shed 0 bases, J shed 4 bases, and the junction held 5 bases outside the gene matches. The CDR3 totals 15 residues. CDR3 bases: TGCGCCAGCAGTCAATCTCCACAGGGGGTGTACGAGCAGTACTTC. Protein product: CASSQSPQGVYEQYF.